Below, 7 T cell receptor beta chains from the same sample are listed, as sequenced in a study of T cell responses to AZD1222 COVID-19 vaccine. TCRdb's copy holds only in-frame clones and misses some; the assay was immunoSEQ multiplex PCR. The sample shows 90,000 to 130,000 clones, over 75% of them seen only once. The sample here was peripheral blood, taken on day 0 of AZD1222 vaccination. All receptors come from an adult in good health.

V gene TRBV11-3 combines with J gene TRBJ2-3, with 8 bases identical to TRBD2. Germline loops: CDR1 SGHNT, CDR2 YENEEA. This CDR3 is built from 14 residues. Trimming removed 5 bases from V and 7 bases from J; junction bases left unmatched: 8. The CDR3 reads CASSLREGQHTQYF. The CDR3, as DNA: TGTGCCAGCAGCCTCCGGGAGGGCCAACATACGCAGTATTTT.

This chain's CDR3 is CASSQEIRQDRTNEKLFF. In DNA, the CDR3 is TGTGCCAGCAGCCAAGAAATCCGACAGGATAGGACTAATGAAAAACTGTTTTTT. The rearrangement joins TRBV3-1 (or the pseudogene TRBV3-2) to TRBJ1-4; a possible D gene is TRBD1 (6 bases). Trimming took 0 bases from V and 2 from J, leaving 16 bases between them. Germline values: CDR1 LGHDT, CDR2 YNNKEL (reference sequence). The CDR3 has 18 amino acids.

CDR3 amino acids: CASSLSQGAKGEAFF. DNA for the CDR3: TGCGCCAGCAGCTTGTCGCAGGGGGCGAAAGGTGAAGCTTTCTTT. The chain carries TRBV5-1 and TRBJ1-1; 8 bases are shared with TRBD1. Germline V gene lookup returns CDR1 SGHRS and CDR2 YFSETQ. V dropped 1 base and J dropped 7; count of bases not matched to a gene: 9. The length of the CDR3 is 15 residues. Looking up the rest from reference TRBV5-1 and TRBJ1-1 gives the full variable domain: KAGVTQTPRYLIKTRGQQVTLSCSPISGHRSVSWYQQTPGQGLQFLFEYFSETQRNKGNFPGRFSGRQFSNSRSEMNVSTLELGDSALYLCASSLSQGAKGEAFFGQGTRLTVV.

The chain couples TRBV2 to TRBJ1-1, with D uncertain. V shed 0 bases and J shed 4 bases, with 9 bases lying between them. Germline CDR1 SNHLY, CDR2 FYNNEI. CDR3 length equals 14 residues. The CDR3 DNA follows: TGTGCCAGCAGTGAAGCTGGTATGATCACTGAAGCTTTCTTT. Translating it yields CASSEAGMITEAFF.

This CDR3 reads CASSKQTGSGNTIYF. The CDR3 coding sequence is TGCGCCAGCAGCAAGCAGACAGGGAGTGGAAACACCATATATTTT. The chain couples TRBV5-1 to TRBJ1-3; 7 nucleotides align to TRBD1. Germline CDR1 reads SGHRS; CDR2 reads YFSETQ. The CDR3 is made up of 15 amino acids. Trimming at V came to 4 bases and at J to 3 bases, leaving 7 bases not matched to a gene.

The rearrangement uses TRBV5-4 and TRBJ2-2; perhaps D is TRBD1 or TRBD2 (5 bases each). CDR1 and CDR2 (germline): SGHNT, YYREEE (reference sequence). V was clipped by 4 bases and J by 0 bases, with 10 bases between them. CDR3 length: 15 amino acids. CDR3 coding DNA: TGTGCCAGCAGCGTTCGGGGACCGAACACCGGGGAGCTGTTTTTT. It translates to CASSVRGPNTGELFF.

The V and J genes are TRBV3-1 (or the pseudogene TRBV3-2) and TRBJ2-3; perhaps TRBD2 as D (6 bases). The CDR3 length is 16 residues. Germline V gives CDR1 LGHDT, CDR2 YNNKEL (reference sequence). V dropped 1 base and J dropped 2 bases, with 13 bases sitting between them. This CDR3 reads CASSQGLGLNTDTQYF. The CDR3 coding sequence is TGTGCCAGCAGCCAAGGGTTGGGACTTAACACAGATACGCAGTATTTT.